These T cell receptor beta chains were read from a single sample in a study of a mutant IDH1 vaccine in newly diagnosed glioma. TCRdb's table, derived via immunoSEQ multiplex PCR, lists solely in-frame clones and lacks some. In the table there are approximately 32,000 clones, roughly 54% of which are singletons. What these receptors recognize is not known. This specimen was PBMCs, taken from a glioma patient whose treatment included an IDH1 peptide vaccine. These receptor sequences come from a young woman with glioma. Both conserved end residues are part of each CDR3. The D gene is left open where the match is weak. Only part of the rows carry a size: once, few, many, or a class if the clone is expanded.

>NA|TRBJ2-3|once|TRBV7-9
CASSPRITAELSTDTQYF
TGTGCCAGCAGCCCAAGGATTACGGCGGAGCTTTCGACAGATACGCAGTATTTT
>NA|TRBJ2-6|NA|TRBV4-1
CASSQAEGSGANVLTF
TGCGCCAGCAGCCAAGCTGAGGGCTCTGGGGCCAACGTCCTGACTTTC
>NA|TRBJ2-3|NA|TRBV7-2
CASSPQRSDTQYF
TGTGCCAGCAGCCCCCAGCGGTCAGATACGCAGTATTTT
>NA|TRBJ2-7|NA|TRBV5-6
CASSFDRKNPYEQYF
TGTGCCAGCAGCTTCGACAGAAAGAATCCCTACGAGCAGTACTTC
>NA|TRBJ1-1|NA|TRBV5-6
CASSLPRGLGGTEAFF
TGTGCCAGCAGCTTACCCAGGGGATTGGGGGGCACTGAAGCTTTCTTT
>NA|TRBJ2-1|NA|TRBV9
CASSPSPSRGESYNEQFF
TGTGCCAGCAGCCCTTCACCTTCCAGGGGAGAGTCCTACAATGAGCAGTTCTTC
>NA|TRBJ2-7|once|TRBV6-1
CASSEGSVYEQYF
TGTGCCAGCAGTGAAGGGTCGGTCTACGAGCAGTACTTC
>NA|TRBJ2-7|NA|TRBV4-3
CASSQGDGGRTYEQYF
TGCGCCAGCAGCCAGGGCGATGGGGGACGAACCTACGAGCAGTACTTC
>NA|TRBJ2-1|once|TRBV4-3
CASSQAVGHVDEQFF
TGCGCCAGCAGCCAGGCAGTGGGGCATGTAGATGAGCAGTTCTTC
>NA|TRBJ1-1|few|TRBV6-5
CASSSSGDTEAFF
TGTGCCAGCAGTTCGTCTGGGGACACTGAAGCTTTCTTT
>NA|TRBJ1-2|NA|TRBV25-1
CASSEGRYGYTF
TGTGCCAGCAGTGAAGGTCGGTATGGCTACACCTTC
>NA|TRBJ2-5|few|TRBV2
CASSEGGLTKETQYF
TGTGCCAGCAGTGAAGGCGGGCTTACCAAAGAGACCCAGTACTTC
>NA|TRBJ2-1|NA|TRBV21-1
CASSKKTSGRDEQFF
TGTGCCAGCAGCAAGAAGACTAGCGGGAGAGATGAGCAGTTCTTC